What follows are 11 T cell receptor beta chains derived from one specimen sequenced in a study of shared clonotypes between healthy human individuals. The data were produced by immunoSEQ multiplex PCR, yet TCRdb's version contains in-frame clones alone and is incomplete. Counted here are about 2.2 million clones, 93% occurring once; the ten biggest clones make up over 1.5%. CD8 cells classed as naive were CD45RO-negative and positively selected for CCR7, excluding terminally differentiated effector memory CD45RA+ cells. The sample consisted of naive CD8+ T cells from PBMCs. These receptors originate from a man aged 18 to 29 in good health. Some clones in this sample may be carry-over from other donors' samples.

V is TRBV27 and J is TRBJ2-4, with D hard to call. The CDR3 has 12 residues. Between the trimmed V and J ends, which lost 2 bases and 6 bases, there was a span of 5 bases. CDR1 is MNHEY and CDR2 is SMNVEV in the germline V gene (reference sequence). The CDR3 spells CASSLDGNIQYF. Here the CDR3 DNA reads TGTGCCAGCAGTTTAGACGGAAACATTCAGTACTTC.

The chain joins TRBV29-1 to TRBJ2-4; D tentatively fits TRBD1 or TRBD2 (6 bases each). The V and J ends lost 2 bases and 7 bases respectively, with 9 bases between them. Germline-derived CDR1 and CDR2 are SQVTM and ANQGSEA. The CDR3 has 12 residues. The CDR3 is CSVEQGRNIQYF. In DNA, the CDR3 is TGCAGCGTTGAACAGGGGAGGAACATTCAGTACTTC. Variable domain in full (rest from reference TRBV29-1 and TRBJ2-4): SAVISQKPSRDICQRGTSLTIQCQVDSQVTMMFWYRQQPGQSLTLIATANQGSEATYESGFVIDKFPISRPNLTFSTLTVSNMSPEDSSIYLCSVEQGRNIQYFGAGTRLSVL.

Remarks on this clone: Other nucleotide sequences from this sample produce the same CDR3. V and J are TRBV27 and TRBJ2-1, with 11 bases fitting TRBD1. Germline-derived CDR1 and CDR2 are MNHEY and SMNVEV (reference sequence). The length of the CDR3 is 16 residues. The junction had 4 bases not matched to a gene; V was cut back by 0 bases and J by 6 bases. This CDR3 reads CASSLSAGTGGNEQFF. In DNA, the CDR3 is TGTGCCAGCAGTTTATCTGCCGGGACAGGGGGCAATGAGCAGTTCTTC.

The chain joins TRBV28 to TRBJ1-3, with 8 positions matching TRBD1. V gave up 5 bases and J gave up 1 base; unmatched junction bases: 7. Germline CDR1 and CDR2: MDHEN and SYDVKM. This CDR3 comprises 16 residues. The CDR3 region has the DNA TGTGCCAGCAGTCCAGGGACAGGATCTTCTGGAAACACCATATATTTT. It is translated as CASSPGTGSSGNTIYF.

DNA for the CDR3: TGTGCCAGCAGTCCCGTAGCGGGGTCTTACGAGCAGTACTTC. Amino acid sequence: CASSPVAGSYEQYF. This chain uses TRBV7-9 with TRBJ2-7, with 8 bases lining up with TRBD2. This CDR3 has 14 amino acids. V was clipped by 6 bases and J by 4 bases; unmatched bases: 8. Germline V gene lookup returns CDR1 SEHNR and CDR2 FQNEAQ (reference sequence). The variable domain in full, completed from reference TRBV7-9 and TRBJ2-7, reads DTGVSQNPRHKITKRGQNVTFRCDPISEHNRLYWYRQTLGQGPEFLTYFQNEAQLEKSRLLSDRFSAERPKGSFSTLEIQRTEQGDSAMYLCASSPVAGSYEQYFGPGTRLTVT.

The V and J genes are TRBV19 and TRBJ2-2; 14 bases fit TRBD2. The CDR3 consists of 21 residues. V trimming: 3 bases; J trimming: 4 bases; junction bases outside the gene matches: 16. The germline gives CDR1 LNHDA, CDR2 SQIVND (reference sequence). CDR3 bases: TGTGCCAGTAGTATCGCCGGGACTAGCGGGAGCGGACCTCCGGGCACCGGGGAGCTGTTTTTT. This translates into CASSIAGTSGSGPPGTGELFF.

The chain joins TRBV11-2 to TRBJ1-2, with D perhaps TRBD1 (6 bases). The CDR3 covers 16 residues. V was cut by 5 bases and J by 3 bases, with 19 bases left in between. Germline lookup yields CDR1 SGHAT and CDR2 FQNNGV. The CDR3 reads CASSVLQGRDDYGYTF. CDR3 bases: TGTGCCAGCAGCGTCTTGCAGGGGAGAGATGACTATGGCTACACCTTC. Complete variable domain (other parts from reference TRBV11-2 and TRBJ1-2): EAGVAQSPRYKIIEKRQSVAFWCNPISGHATLYWYQQILGQGPKLLIQFQNNGVVDDSQLPKDRFSAERLKGVDSTLKIQPAKLEDSAVYLCASSVLQGRDDYGYTFGSGTRLTVV.

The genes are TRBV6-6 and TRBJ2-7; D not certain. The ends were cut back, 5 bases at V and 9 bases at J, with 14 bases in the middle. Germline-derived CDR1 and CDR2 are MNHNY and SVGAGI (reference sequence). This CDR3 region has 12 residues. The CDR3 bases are TGTGCCAGCAGTAAGGACGGGCAGTGGCAGTACTTC. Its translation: CASSKDGQWQYF.

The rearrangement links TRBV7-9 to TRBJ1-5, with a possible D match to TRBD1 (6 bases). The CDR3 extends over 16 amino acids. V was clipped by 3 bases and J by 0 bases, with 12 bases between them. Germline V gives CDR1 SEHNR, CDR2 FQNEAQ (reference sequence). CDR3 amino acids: CASSFYSGASNQPQHF. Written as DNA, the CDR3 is TGTGCCAGCAGCTTCTATTCGGGGGCTAGCAATCAGCCCCAGCATTTT.

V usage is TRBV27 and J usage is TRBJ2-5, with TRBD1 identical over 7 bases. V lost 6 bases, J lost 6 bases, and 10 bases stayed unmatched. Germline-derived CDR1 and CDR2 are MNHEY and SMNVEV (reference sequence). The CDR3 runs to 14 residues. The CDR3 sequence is CASSSPEQGKTQYF. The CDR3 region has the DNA TGTGCCAGCAGCTCGCCTGAACAGGGGAAGACCCAGTACTTC.

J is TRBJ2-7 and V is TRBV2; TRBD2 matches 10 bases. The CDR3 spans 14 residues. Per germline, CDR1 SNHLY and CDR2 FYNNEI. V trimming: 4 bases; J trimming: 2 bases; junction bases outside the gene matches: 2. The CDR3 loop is CASSASGGTYEQYF. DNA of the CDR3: TGTGCCAGCAGTGCTAGCGGGGGCACCTACGAGCAGTACTTC. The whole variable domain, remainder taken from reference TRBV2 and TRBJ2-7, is EPEVTQTPSHQVTQMGQEVILRCVPISNHLYFYWYRQILGQKVEFLVSFYNNEISEKSEIFDDQFSVERPDGSNFTLKIRSTKLEDSAMYFCASSASGGTYEQYFGPGTRLTVT.